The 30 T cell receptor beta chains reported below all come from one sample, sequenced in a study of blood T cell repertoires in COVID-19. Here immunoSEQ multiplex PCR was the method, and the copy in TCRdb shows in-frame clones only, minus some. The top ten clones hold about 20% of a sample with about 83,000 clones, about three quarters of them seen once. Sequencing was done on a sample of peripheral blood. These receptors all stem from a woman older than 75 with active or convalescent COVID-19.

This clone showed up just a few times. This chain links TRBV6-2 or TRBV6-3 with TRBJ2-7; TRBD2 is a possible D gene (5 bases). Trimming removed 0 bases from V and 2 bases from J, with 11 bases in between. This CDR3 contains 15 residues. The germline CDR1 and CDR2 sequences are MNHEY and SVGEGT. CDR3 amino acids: CASSYSGEPTYEQYF. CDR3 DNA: TGTGCCAGCAGTTACTCCGGGGAACCCACCTACGAGCAGTACTTC.

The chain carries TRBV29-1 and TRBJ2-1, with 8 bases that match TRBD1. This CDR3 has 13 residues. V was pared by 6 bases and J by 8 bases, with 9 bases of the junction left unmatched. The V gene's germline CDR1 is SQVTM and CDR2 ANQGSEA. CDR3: CSVAGGAGYEQFF. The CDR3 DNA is TGCAGCGTCGCAGGGGGCGCGGGGTATGAGCAGTTCTTC.

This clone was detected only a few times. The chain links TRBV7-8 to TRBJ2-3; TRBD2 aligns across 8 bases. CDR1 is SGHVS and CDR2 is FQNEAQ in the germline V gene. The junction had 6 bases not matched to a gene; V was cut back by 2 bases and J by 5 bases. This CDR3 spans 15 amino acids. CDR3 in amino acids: CASSLQAGEGDTQYF. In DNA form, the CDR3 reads TGTGCCAGCAGCTTACAAGCGGGGGAGGGAGATACGCAGTATTTT. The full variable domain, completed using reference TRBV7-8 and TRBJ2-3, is GAGVSQSPRYKVAKRGQDVALRCDPISGHVSLFWYQQALGQGPEFLTYFQNEAQLDKSGLPSDRFFAERPEGSVSTLKIQRTQQEDSAVYLCASSLQAGEGDTQYFGPGTRLTVL.

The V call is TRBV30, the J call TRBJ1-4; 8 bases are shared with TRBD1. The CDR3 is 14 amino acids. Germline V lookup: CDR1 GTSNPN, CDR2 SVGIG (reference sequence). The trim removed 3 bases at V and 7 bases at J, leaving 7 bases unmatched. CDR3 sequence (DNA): TGTGCCTGGAGAACAGGGGGTTATTTTGAAAAACTGTTTTTT. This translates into CAWRTGGYFEKLFF.

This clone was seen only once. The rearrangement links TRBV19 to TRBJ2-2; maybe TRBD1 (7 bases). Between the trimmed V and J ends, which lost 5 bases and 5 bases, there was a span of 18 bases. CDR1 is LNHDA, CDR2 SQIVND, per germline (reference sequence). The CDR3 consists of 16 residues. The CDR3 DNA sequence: TGTGCCAGTAGTCCTCACAGGGGAGGAAGAACCGGGGAGCTGTTTTTT. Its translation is CASSPHRGGRTGELFF.

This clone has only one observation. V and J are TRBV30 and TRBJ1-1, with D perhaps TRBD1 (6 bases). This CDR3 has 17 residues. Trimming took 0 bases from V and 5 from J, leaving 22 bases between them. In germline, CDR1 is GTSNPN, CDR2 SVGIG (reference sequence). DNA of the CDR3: TGTGCCTGGAGTGTACTAACAGGGAAGGTGTCTAGGACTGAAGCTTTCTTT. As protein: CAWSVLTGKVSRTEAFF.

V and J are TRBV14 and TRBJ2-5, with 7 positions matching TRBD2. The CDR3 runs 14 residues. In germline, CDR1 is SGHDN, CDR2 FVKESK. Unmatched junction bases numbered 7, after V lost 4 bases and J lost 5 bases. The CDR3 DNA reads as TGTGCCAGCAGCCCGGGACTACTCGCGGAGACCCAGTACTTC. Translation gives CASSPGLLAETQYF.

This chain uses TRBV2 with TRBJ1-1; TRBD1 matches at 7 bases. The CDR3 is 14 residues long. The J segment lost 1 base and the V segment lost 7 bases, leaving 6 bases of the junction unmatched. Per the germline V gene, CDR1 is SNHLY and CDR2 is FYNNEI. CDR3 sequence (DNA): TGTGCCAGCATGGGGGACAGCAAGAACACTGAAGCTTTCTTT. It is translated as CASMGDSKNTEAFF.

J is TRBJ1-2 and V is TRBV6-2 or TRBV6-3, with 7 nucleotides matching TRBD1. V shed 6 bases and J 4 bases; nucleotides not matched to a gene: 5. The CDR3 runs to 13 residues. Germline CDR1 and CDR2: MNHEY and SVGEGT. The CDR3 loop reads CASSRQGIYGYTF. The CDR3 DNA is TGTGCCAGCAGCCGACAGGGAATCTATGGCTACACCTTC.

CDR3 sequence: CASSSGLAGGRDEQFF. The CDR3 DNA reads as TGCGCCAGCAGCTCGGGACTAGCGGGGGGCCGGGATGAGCAGTTCTTC. The chain carries TRBV5-1 and TRBJ2-1; 15 bases align to TRBD2. The CDR3 sequence is 16 residues long. Germline V CDR1 and CDR2: SGHRS, YFSETQ. V lost 3 bases and J lost 8; bases outside the gene matches: 6.

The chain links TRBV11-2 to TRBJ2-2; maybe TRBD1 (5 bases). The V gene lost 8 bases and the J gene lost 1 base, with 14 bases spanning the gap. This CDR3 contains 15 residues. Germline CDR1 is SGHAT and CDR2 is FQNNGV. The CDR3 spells CASAGAGLNTGELFF. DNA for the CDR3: TGTGCCAGCGCTGGGGCCGGATTGAACACCGGGGAGCTGTTTTTT.

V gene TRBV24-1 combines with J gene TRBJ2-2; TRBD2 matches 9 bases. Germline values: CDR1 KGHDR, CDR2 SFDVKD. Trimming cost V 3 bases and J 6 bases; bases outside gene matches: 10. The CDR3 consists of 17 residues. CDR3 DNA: TGTGCCACCAGTGATGCGGGGGGGCCGATGGGGCCCGGGGAGCTGTTTTTT. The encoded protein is CATSDAGGPMGPGELFF.

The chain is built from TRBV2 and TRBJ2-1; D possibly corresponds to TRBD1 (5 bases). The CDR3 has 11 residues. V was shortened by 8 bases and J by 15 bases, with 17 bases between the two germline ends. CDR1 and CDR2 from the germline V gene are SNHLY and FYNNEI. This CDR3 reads CASRPGHRAFF. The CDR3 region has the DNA TGTGCCAGCCGACCCGGACATAGGGCGTTCTTC.

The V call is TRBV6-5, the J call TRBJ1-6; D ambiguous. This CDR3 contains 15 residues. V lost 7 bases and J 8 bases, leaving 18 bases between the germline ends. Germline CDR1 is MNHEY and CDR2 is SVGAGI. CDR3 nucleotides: TGTGCCAGCACCCGAACGTACAGCCTGGATTCACCCCTCCACTTT. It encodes CASTRTYSLDSPLHF.

CDR3 bases: TGTGCCAGTACGGTGTTAGCGGGAGAACTGAACACCGGGGAGCTGTTTTTT. It yields the protein CASTVLAGELNTGELFF. The J gene is TRBJ2-2, the V gene TRBV19; 9 positions match TRBD2. Germline assignment: CDR1 LNHDA and CDR2 SQIVND (reference sequence). Trimming at V came to 7 bases and at J to 1 base, leaving 10 bases not matched to a gene. CDR3 length: 17 residues.

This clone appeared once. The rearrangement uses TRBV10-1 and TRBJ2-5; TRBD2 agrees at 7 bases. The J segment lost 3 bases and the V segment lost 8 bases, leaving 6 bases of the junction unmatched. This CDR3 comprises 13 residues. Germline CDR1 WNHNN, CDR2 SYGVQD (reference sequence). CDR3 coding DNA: TGCGCCAGCGGGGCCGCGGGGGAAGAGACCCAGTACTTC. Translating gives CASGAAGEETQYF.

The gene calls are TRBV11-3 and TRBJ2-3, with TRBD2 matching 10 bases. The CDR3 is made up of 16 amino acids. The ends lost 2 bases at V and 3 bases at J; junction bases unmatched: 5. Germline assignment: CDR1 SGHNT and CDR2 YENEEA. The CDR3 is CASSLSLAGATDTQYF. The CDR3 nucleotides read TGTGCCAGCAGCTTATCCCTAGCGGGGGCAACAGATACGCAGTATTTT.

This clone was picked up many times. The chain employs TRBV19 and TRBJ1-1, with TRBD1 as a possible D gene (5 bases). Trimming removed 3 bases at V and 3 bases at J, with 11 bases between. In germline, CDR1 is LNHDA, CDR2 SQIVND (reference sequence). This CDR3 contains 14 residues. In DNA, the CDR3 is TGTGCCAGTAGTATCTGGGGACTCGACACTGAAGCTTTCTTT. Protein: CASSIWGLDTEAFF.

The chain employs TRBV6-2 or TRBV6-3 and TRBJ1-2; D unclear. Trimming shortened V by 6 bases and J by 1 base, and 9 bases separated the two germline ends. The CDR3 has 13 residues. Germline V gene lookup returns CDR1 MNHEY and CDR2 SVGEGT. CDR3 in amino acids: CASSPDFNYGYTF. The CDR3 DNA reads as TGTGCCAGCAGCCCGGACTTTAACTATGGCTACACCTTC.

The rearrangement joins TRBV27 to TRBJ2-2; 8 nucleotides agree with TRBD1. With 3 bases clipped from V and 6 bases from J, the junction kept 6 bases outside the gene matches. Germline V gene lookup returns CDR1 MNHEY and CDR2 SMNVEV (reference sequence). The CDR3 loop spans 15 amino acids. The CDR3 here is CASSFEAGGSGELFF. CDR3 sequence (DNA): TGTGCCAGCAGTTTCGAGGCAGGGGGCTCCGGGGAGCTGTTTTTT.

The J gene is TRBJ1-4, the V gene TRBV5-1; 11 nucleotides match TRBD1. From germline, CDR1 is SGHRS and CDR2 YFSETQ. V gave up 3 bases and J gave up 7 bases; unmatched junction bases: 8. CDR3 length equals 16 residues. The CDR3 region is CASSSRTGGGGEKLFF. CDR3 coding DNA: TGCGCCAGCAGCTCCAGGACAGGGGGCGGAGGTGAAAAACTGTTTTTT.

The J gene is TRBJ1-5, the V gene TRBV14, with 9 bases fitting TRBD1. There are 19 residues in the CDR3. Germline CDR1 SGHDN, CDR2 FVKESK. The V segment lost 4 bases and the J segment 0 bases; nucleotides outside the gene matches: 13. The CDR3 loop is CASSPPGQGSAYSNQPQHF. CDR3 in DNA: TGTGCCAGCAGCCCGCCAGGACAGGGGTCTGCTTATAGCAATCAGCCCCAGCATTTT.

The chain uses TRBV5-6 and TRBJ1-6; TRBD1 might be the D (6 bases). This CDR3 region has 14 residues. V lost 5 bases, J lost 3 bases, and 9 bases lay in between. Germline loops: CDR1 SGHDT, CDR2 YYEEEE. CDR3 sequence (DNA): TGTGCCAGCAGTTTACAGGGCTATAATTCACCCCTCCACTTT. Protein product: CASSLQGYNSPLHF. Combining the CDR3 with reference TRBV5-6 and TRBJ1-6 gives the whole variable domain DAGVTQSPTHLIKTRGQQVTLRCSPKSGHDTVSWYQQALGQGPQFIFQYYEEEERQRGNFPDRFSGHQFPNYSSELNVNALLLGDSALYLCASSLQGYNSPLHFGNGTRLTVT.

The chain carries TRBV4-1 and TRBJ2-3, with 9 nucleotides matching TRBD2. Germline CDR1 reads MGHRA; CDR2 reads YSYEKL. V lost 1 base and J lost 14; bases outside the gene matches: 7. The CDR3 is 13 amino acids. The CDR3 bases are TGCGCCAGCAGCCAAGTACACAGCGGGGGGTCGTATTTT. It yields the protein CASSQVHSGGSYF.

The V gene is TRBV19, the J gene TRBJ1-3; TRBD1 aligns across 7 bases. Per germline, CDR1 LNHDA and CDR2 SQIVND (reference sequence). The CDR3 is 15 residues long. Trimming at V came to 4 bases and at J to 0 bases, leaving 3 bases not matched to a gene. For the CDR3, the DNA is TGTGCCAGTAGTACAACAGGGGACTCTGGAAACACCATATATTTT. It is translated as CASSTTGDSGNTIYF. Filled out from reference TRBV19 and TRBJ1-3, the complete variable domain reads DGGITQSPKYLFRKEGQNVTLSCEQNLNHDAMYWYRQDPGQGLRLIYYSQIVNDFQKGDIAEGYSVSREKKESFPLTVTSAQKNPTAFYLCASSTTGDSGNTIYFGEGSWLTVV.

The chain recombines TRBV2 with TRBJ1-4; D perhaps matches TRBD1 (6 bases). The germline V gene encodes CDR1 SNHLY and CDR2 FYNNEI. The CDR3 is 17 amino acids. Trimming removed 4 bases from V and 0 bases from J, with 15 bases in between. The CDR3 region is CASSVPRGISTNEKLFF. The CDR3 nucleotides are TGTGCCAGCAGTGTTCCCAGGGGTATATCAACTAATGAAAAACTGTTTTTT.

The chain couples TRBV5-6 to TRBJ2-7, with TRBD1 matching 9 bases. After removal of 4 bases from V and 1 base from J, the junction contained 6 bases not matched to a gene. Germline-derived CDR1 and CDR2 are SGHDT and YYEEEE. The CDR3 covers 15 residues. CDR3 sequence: CASSIRDRASYEQYF. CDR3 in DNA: TGTGCCAGCAGCATCCGGGACAGGGCTTCCTACGAGCAGTACTTC.

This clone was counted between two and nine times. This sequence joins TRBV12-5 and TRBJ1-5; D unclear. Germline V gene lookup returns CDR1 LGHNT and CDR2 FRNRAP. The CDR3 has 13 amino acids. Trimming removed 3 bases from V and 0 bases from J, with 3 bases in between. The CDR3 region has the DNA TGTGCTAGTGGTTTCGGTAGCAATCAGCCCCAGCATTTT. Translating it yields CASGFGSNQPQHF.

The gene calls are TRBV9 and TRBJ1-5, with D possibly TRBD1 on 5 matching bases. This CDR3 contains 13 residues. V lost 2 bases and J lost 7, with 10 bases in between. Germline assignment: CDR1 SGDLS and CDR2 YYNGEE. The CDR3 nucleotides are TGTGCCAGCAGCGTTAGGGGAGGACAGCCCCAGCATTTT. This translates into CASSVRGGQPQHF.

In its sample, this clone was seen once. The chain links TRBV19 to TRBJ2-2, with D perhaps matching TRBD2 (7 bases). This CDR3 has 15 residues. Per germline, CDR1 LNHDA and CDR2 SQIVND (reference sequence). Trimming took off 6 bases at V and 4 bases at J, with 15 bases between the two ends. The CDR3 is CASSGGPSRTGELFF. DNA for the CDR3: TGTGCCAGTAGCGGGGGGCCCAGTCGCACCGGGGAGCTGTTTTTT. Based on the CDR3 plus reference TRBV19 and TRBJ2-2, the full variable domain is DGGITQSPKYLFRKEGQNVTLSCEQNLNHDAMYWYRQDPGQGLRLIYYSQIVNDFQKGDIAEGYSVSREKKESFPLTVTSAQKNPTAFYLCASSGGPSRTGELFFGEGSRLTVL.